This T cell receptor beta chain was sequenced during a study of read filtering for tumor transcriptome and immune sequencing. In its sample, this clonotype was seen many times. V lost 4 bases and J 0 bases, leaving 13 bases between the germline ends. CDR3 length equals 15 residues. The germline CDR1 and CDR2 sequences are SGHRS and YFSETQ. From roughly 390 ng of RNA, a library with molecular barcoded alpha/delta and beta/gamma adaptors was made. MiXCR, applied by TCRdb to the reads, yields one record per CDR3 protein. The sample has about 14,000 distinct CDR3 sequences, roughly 21% seen once. The sample was a population of CD138-negative cells sorted from bone marrow. The source of this sequence is a donor at least 40 years old with multiple myeloma. This rearrangement joins TRBV5-1 to TRBJ1-1; unclear D gene. The CDR3 reads CASSIGETVNTEAFF. The CDR3, as DNA: TGCGCCAGCAGCATCGGGGAGACTGTGAACACTGAAGCTTTCTTT.